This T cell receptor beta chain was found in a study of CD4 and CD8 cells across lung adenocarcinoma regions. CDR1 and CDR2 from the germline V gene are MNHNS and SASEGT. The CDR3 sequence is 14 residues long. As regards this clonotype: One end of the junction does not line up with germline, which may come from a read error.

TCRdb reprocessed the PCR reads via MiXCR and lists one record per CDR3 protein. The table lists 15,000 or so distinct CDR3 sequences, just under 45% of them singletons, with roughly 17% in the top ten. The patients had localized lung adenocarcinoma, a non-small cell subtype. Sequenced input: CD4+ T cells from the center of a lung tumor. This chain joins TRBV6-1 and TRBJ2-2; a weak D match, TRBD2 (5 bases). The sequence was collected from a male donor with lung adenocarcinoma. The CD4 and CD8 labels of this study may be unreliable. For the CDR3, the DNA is TGTGCCAGCAGTCTAGCTGTGAGCACCGAGGAGCAGTTTTTT. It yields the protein CASSLAVSTEEQFF.